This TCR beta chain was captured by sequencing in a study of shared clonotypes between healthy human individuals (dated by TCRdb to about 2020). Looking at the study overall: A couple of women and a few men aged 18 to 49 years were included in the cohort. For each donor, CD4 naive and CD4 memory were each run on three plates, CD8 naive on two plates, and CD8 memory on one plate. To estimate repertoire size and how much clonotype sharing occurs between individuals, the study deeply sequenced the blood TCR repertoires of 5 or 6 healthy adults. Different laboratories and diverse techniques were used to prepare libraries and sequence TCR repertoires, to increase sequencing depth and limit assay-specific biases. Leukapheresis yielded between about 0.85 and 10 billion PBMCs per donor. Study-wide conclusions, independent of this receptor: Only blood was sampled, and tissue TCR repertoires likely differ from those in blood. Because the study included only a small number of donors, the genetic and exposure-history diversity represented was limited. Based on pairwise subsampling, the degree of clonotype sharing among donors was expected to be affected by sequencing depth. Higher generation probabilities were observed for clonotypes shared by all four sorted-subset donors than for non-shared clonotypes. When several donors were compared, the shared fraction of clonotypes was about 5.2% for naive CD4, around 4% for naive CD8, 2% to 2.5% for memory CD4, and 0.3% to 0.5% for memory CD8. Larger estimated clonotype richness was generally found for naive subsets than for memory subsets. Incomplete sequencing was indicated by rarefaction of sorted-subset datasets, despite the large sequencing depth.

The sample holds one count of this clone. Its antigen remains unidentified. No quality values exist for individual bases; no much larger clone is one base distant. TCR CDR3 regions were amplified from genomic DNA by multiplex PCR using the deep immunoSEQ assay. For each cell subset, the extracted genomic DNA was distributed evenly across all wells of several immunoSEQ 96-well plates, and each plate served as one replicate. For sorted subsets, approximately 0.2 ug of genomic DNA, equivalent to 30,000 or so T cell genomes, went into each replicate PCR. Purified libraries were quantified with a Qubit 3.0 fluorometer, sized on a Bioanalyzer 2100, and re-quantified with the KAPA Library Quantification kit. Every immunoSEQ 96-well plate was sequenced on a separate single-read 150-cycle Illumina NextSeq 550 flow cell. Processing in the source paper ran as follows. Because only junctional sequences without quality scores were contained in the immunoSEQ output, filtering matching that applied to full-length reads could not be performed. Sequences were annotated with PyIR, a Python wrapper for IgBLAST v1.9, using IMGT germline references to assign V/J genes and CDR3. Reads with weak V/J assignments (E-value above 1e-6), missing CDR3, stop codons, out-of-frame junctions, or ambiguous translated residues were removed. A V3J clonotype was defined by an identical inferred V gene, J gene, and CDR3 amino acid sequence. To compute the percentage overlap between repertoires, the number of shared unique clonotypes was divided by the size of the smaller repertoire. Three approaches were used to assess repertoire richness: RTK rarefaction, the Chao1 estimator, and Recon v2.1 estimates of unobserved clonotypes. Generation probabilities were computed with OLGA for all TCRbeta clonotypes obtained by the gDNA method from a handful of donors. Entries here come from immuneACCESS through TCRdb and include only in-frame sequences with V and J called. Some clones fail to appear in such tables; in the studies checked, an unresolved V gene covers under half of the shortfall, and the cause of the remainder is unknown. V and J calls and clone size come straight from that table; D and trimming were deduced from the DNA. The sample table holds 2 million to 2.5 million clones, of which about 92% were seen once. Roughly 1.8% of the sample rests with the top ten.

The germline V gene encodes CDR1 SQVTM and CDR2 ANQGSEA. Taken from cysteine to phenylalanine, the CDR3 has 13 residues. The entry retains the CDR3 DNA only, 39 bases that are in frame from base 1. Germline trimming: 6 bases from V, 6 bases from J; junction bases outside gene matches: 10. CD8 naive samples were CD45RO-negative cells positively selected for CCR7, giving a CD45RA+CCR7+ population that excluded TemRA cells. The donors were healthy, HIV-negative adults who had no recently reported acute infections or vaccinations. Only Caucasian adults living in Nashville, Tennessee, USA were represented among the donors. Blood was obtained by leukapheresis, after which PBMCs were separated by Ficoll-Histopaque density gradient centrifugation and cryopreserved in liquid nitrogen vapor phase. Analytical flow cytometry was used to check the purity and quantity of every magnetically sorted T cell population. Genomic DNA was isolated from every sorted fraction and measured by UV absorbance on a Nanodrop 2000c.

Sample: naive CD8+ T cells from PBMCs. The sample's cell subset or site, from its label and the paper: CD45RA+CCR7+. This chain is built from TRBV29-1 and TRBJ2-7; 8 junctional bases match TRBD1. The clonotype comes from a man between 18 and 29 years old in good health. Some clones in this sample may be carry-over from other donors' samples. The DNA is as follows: TGCAGCGTAAGACAGGGGCAGTGGGGCGAGCAGTACTTC. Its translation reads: CSVRQGQWGEQYF.